This T cell receptor (beta chain) was profiled in a study of blood T cell dynamics during melanoma immunotherapy. Sequenced by immunoSEQ multiplex PCR; TCRdb stores in-frame clones only, minus some. The sample holds 12,000 or so clones, nearly 90% seen once. Regarding time point: pre-treatment baseline. Patients had no prior systemic cancer treatment, immunosuppressants or other active cancers. CDR3 length: 15 residues. Trimming took off 2 bases at V and 0 bases at J, with 10 bases between the two ends. CDR1 and CDR2 from the germline V gene are SGDLS and YYNGEE. The origin of this receptor is a human donor with melanoma. This sequence joins TRBV9 and TRBJ2-3, with D unresolved. Material: blood, obtained from a patient treated with checkpoint blockade. CDR3 nucleotide sequence: TGTGCCAGCAGCGTGACGGTTTCTAGCACAGATACGCAGTATTTT. Translation gives CASSVTVSSTDTQYF.